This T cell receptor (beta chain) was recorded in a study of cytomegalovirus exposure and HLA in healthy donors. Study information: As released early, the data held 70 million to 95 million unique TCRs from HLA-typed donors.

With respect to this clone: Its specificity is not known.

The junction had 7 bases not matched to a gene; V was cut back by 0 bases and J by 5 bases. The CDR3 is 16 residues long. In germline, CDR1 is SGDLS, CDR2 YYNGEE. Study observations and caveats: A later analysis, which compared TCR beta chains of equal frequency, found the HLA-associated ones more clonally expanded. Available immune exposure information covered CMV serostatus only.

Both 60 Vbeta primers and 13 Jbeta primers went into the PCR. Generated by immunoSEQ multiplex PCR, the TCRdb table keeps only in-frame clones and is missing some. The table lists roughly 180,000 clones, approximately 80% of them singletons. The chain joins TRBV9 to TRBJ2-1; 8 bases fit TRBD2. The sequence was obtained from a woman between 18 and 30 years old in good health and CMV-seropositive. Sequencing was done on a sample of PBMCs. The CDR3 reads CASSVGSGGPNNEQFF. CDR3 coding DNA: TGTGCCAGCAGCGTAGGGTCGGGGGGGCCTAACAATGAGCAGTTCTTC.